Following are 6 T cell receptor beta chains from one sample sequenced in a study of technical replicates of blood from a handful of donors. Libraries were prepared by immunoSEQ multiplex PCR; TCRdb keeps only in-frame clonotypes and omits some of them. The table lists 50,000 or so clones, approximately 90% of them singletons. Material: PBMCs. The receptors were sampled from a human donor in good health. Some clones in this sample may be carry-over from other donors' samples.

V is TRBV18 and J is TRBJ1-2, with 7 bases identical to TRBD1. The germline gives CDR1 KGHSH, CDR2 LQKENI. This CDR3 region has 15 residues. The V segment lost 5 bases and the J segment 6 bases; nucleotides outside the gene matches: 12. For the CDR3, the DNA is TGTGCCAGCTCATCCCTCACCGGGACAGAGGATGGCTACACCTTC. Protein: CASSSLTGTEDGYTF.

The V and J genes are TRBV5-8 and TRBJ2-7; no definite D call. V shed 0 bases and J shed 0 bases, with 10 bases lying between them. CDR1 is SGHTS and CDR2 is YDEGEE in the germline V gene. This CDR3 has 15 residues. CDR3 sequence: CASSLGGPSSYEQYF. In DNA, the CDR3 is TGTGCCAGCAGCTTGGGTGGCCCAAGCTCCTACGAGCAGTACTTC. Using reference TRBV5-8 and TRBJ2-7 for the parts outside the CDR3, the full variable domain is EAGVTQSPTHLIKTRGQQATLRCSPISGHTSVYWYQQALGLGLQFLLWYDEGEERNRGNFPPRFSGRQFPNYSSELNVNALELEDSALYLCASSLGGPSSYEQYFGPGTRLTVT.

This chain links TRBV5-1 with TRBJ2-6; no clear D gene. The CDR3 totals 16 residues. Trimming pared 6 bases from V and 0 bases from J, leaving 13 bases between. The germline CDR1 and CDR2 sequences are SGHRS and YFSETQ. The CDR3 nucleotides read TGCGCCAGCACCTTACAGCCAAGCTCTGGGGCCAACGTCCTGACTTTC. Protein product: CASTLQPSSGANVLTF.

The V gene is TRBV5-5, the J gene TRBJ2-6; 7 bases map to TRBD1. From germline, CDR1 is SGHKS and CDR2 YYEKEE (reference sequence). The CDR3 has 18 residues. V trimming: 3 bases; J trimming: 2 bases; junction bases outside the gene matches: 11. The CDR3 DNA is TGTGCCAGCAGCTCTCGGGACAGAGCCCTCCCTGGGGCCAACGTCCTGACTTTC. Its translation is CASSSRDRALPGANVLTF.

This sequence joins TRBV6-9 and TRBJ2-2; TRBD2 might be the D (6 bases). There are 14 residues in the CDR3. V was pared by 4 bases and J by 6 bases, with 12 bases between. The V gene's germline CDR1 is MNHGY and CDR2 SVAAGI. The CDR3 is CASSSPGEPGELFF. The CDR3 DNA sequence: TGTGCCAGCAGTTCCCCGGGGGAGCCCGGGGAGCTGTTTTTT.

In DNA form, the CDR3 reads TGTGCCAGCAGCCACCGACAGGGTCCAGGAGAGCAGTACTTC. Its translation: CASSHRQGPGEQYF. The chain employs TRBV5-6 and TRBJ2-7; 7 positions match TRBD1. CDR1 and CDR2 from the germline V gene are SGHDT and YYEEEE. The V and J ends lost 4 bases and 7 bases, in that order; junction bases with no gene match: 11. The CDR3 is made up of 14 amino acids.